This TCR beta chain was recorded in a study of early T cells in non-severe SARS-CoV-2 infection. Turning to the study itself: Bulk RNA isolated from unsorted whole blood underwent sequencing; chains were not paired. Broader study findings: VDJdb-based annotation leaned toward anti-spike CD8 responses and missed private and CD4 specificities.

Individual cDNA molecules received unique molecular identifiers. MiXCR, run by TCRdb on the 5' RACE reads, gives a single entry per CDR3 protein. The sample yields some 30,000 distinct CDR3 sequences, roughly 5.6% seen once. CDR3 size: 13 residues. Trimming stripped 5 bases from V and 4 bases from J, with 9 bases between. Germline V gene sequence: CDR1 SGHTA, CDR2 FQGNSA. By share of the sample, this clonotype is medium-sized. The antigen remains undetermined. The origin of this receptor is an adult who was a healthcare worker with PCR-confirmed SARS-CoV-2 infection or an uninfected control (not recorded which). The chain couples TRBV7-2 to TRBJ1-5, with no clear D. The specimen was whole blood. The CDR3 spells CASSERLNQPQHF. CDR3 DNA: TGTGCCAGCAGCGAGCGGCTAAATCAGCCCCAGCATTTT.